This is a list of T cell receptor beta chains from one sample in a study of cytomegalovirus exposure and HLA in healthy donors. Data came from immunoSEQ multiplex PCR; TCRdb stores just in-frame clones and leaves some out. The sample contains about 180,000 clones, around nine tenths of which appear only once. The specimen sequenced was PBMCs. All receptors derive from a woman aged 30 to 39 in good health and CMV-seronegative. The CDR3 runs from the conserved cysteine through the conserved F or W. Fields, in order: V gene, J gene, CDR3 protein.

v_gene: TRBV5-1
j_gene: TRBJ2-7
CDR3aa: CASSSEQVYEQYF

v_gene: TRBV6-5
j_gene: TRBJ2-2
CDR3aa: CASSYGMGGQPGGLFF

v_gene: TRBV6-1
j_gene: TRBJ1-2
CDR3aa: CASSEPGQLDGYTF

v_gene: TRBV5-1
j_gene: TRBJ2-7
CDR3aa: CASSLGTGGNEQYF

v_gene: TRBV7-8
j_gene: TRBJ2-2
CDR3aa: CASSLSGTGELFF

v_gene: TRBV2
j_gene: TRBJ2-3
CDR3aa: CASSPGTSGRRLGTDTQYF

v_gene: TRBV2
j_gene: TRBJ1-1
CDR3aa: CASSGGQRINTEAFF

v_gene: TRBV19
j_gene: TRBJ1-2
CDR3aa: CASSIGQTYYGYTF

v_gene: TRBV5-4
j_gene: TRBJ1-4
CDR3aa: CASSYRQGANEKLFF

v_gene: TRBV5-1
j_gene: TRBJ1-1
CDR3aa: CASSLGLRQNTEAFF

v_gene: TRBV9
j_gene: TRBJ1-1
CDR3aa: CASSVAPDRSMNTEAFF

v_gene: TRBV11-2
j_gene: TRBJ1-6
CDR3aa: CASSFTGYENSPLHF

v_gene: TRBV7-2
j_gene: TRBJ2-3
CDR3aa: CASSVTSGLYTDTQYF

v_gene: TRBV5-1
j_gene: TRBJ2-5
CDR3aa: CASSLAGAQETQYF

v_gene: TRBV4-1
j_gene: TRBJ2-2
CDR3aa: CASSQLATNTGELFF

v_gene: TRBV15
j_gene: TRBJ1-4
CDR3aa: CAAGTPYEKLFF

v_gene: TRBV9
j_gene: TRBJ1-2
CDR3aa: CASSVGLEINYGYTF

v_gene: TRBV2
j_gene: TRBJ1-1
CDR3aa: CASMSSGNTEAFF

v_gene: TRBV4-1
j_gene: TRBJ1-4
CDR3aa: CASSQVMGREREKLFF

v_gene: TRBV6-5
j_gene: TRBJ2-7
CDR3aa: CASSYGHREYEQYF

v_gene: TRBV29-1
j_gene: TRBJ2-7
CDR3aa: CSVDGSNSYEQYF

v_gene: TRBV9
j_gene: TRBJ2-7
CDR3aa: CASSVSTGASSYEQYF

v_gene: TRBV6-5
j_gene: TRBJ2-1
CDR3aa: CASSYSSGNEQFF

v_gene: TRBV5-6
j_gene: TRBJ2-6
CDR3aa: CASSLAAAASGANVLTF

v_gene: TRBV6-5
j_gene: TRBJ2-7
CDR3aa: CASRYDETVYEQYF

v_gene: TRBV7-8
j_gene: TRBJ1-2
CDR3aa: CASRDRGFGYTF

v_gene: TRBV6-1
j_gene: TRBJ1-1
CDR3aa: CASSERGRDTEAFF

v_gene: TRBV29-1
j_gene: TRBJ1-1
CDR3aa: CSVEGGGGMIEAFF

v_gene: TRBV2
j_gene: TRBJ1-2
CDR3aa: CASRAGTGGNYGYTF

v_gene: TRBV27
j_gene: TRBJ1-6
CDR3aa: CASSLWTENSPLHF

v_gene: TRBV6-1
j_gene: TRBJ1-5
CDR3aa: CASSPTARNQPQHF

v_gene: TRBV2
j_gene: TRBJ2-7
CDR3aa: CASSLGRGQYEQYF

v_gene: TRBV9
j_gene: TRBJ1-6
CDR3aa: CASSAIWDSPLHF

v_gene: TRBV4-1
j_gene: TRBJ1-1
CDR3aa: CASSQDPQGSNTEAFF

v_gene: TRBV29-1
j_gene: TRBJ2-7
CDR3aa: CSVEQGETYEQYF

v_gene: TRBV5-4
j_gene: TRBJ1-2
CDR3aa: CASSFPGQGAKGYTF

v_gene: TRBV10-3
j_gene: TRBJ2-7
CDR3aa: CAISEFTGGEQYF

v_gene: TRBV9
j_gene: TRBJ1-3
CDR3aa: CASSVIGDSGNTIYF

v_gene: TRBV20-1
j_gene: TRBJ2-7
CDR3aa: CSASTIYEQYF

v_gene: TRBV10-1
j_gene: TRBJ2-1
CDR3aa: CASSPLGRGNEQFF

v_gene: TRBV5-1
j_gene: TRBJ2-7
CDR3aa: CASSLDSREQYF

v_gene: TRBV5-6
j_gene: TRBJ2-7
CDR3aa: CASAPELAVMYEQYF

v_gene: TRBV4-3
j_gene: TRBJ1-2
CDR3aa: CASSQERDRTYYGYTF